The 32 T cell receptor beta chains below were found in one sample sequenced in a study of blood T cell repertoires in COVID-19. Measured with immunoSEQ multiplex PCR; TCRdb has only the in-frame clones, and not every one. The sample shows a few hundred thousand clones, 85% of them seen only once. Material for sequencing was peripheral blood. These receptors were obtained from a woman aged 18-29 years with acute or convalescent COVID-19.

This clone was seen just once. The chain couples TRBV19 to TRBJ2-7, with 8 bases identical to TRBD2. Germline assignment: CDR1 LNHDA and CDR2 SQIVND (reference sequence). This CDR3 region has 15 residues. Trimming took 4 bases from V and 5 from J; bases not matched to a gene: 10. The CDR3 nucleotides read TGTGCCAGTAGTACTTGGACTAGCAGCTTTAACGAGCAGTACTTC. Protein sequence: CASSTWTSSFNEQYF.

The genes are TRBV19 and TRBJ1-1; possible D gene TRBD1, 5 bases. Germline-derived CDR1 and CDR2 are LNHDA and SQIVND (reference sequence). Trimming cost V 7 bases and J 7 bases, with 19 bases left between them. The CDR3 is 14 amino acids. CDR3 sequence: CASNYPGRGVEAFF. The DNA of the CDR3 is TGTGCCAGTAATTACCCAGGGAGGGGAGTTGAAGCTTTCTTT.

The CDR3 is CASSLLDSPRSGELFF. The CDR3 DNA is TGTGCCAGCAGCTTGCTGGACAGCCCTAGGTCCGGGGAGCTGTTTTTT. The V call is TRBV7-3, the J call TRBJ2-2; weak D call: TRBD1 (6 bases). V dropped 3 bases and J dropped 6 bases, with 17 bases sitting between them. Germline V gene data show CDR1 as SGHTA and CDR2 as FQGTGA. There are 16 residues in the CDR3.

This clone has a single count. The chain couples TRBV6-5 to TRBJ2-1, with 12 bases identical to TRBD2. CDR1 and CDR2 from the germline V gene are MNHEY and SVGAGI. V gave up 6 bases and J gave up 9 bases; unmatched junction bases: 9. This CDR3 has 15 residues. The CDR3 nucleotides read TGTGCCAGCAGCGCTCTAGCGGGGGGGCCTGCTGAGCAGTTCTTC. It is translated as CASSALAGGPAEQFF.

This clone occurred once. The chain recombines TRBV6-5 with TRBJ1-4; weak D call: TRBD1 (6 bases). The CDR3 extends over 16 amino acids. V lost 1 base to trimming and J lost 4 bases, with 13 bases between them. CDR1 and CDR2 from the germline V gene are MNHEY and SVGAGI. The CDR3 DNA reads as TGTGCCAGCAGTTACTTTCCACAGGGTGTTAATGAAAAACTGTTTTTT. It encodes CASSYFPQGVNEKLFF.

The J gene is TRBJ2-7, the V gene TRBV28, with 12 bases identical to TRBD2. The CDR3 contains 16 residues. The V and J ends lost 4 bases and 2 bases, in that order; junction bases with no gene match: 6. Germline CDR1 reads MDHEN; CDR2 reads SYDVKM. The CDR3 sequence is CASSWEWTSGTYEQYF. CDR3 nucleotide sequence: TGTGCCAGCAGTTGGGAGTGGACTAGCGGGACCTACGAGCAGTACTTC.

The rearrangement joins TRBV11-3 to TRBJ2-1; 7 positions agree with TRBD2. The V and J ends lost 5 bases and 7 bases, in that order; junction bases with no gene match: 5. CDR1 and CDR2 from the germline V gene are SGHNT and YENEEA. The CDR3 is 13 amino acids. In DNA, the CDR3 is TGTGCCAGCAGCCCCGGGAGGACGAATGAGCAGTTCTTC. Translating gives CASSPGRTNEQFF.

CDR3 DNA: TGTGCCAGCTCACCGAGCATCGGGGGACCTGGAAACACCATATATTTT. It translates to CASSPSIGGPGNTIYF. The chain couples TRBV18 to TRBJ1-3; D is possibly TRBD1 (5 bases). CDR3 length: 16 residues. CDR1 is KGHSH and CDR2 is LQKENI in the germline V gene. Trimming removed 3 bases at V and 2 bases at J, with 14 bases between. Based on the CDR3 plus reference TRBV18 and TRBJ1-3, the full variable domain is NAGVMQNPRHLVRRRGQEARLRCSPMKGHSHVYWYRQLPEEGLKFMVYLQKENIIDESGMPKERFSAEFPKEGPSILRIQQVVRGDSAAYFCASSPSIGGPGNTIYFGEGSWLTVV.

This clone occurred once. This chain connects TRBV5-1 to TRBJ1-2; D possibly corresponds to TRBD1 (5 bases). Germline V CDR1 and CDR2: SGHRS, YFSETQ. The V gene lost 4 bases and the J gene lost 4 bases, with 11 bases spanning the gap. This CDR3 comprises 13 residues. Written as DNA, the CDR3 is TGCGCCAGCAGCACGGACACCTTCTATGGCTACACCTTC. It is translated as CASSTDTFYGYTF.

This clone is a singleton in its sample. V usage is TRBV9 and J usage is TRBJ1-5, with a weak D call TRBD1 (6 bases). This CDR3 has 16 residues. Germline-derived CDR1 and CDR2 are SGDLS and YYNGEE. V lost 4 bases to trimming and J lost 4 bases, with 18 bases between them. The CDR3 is CASSTGGAPFNQPQHF. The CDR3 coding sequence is TGTGCCAGCAGCACTGGGGGGGCCCCCTTTAATCAGCCCCAGCATTTT. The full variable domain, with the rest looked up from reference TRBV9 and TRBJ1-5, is DSGVTQTPKHLITATGQRVTLRCSPRSGDLSVYWYQQSLDQGLQFLIQYYNGEERAKGNILERFSAQQFPDLHSELNLSSLELGDSALYFCASSTGGAPFNQPQHFGDGTRLSIL.

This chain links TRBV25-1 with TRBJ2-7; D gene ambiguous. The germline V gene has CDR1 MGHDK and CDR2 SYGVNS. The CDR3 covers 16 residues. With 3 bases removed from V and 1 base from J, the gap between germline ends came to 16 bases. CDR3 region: CASSDPYSLKSYEQYF. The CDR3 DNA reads TGTGCCAGCAGTGACCCGTACAGTCTCAAATCCTACGAGCAGTACTTC.

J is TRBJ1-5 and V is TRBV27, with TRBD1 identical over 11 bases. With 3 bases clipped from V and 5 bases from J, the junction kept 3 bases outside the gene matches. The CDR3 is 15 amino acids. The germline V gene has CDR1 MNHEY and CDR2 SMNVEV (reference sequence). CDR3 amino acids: CASSFGTGGDQPQHF. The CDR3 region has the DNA TGTGCCAGCAGTTTCGGGACAGGGGGGGATCAGCCCCAGCATTTT.

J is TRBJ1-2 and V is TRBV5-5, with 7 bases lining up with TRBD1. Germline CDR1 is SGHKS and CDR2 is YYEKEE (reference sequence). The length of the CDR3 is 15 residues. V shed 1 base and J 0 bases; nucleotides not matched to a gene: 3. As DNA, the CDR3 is TGTGCCAGCAGCTTGAGGGGACAGTCTAACTATGGCTACACCTTC. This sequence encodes CASSLRGQSNYGYTF.

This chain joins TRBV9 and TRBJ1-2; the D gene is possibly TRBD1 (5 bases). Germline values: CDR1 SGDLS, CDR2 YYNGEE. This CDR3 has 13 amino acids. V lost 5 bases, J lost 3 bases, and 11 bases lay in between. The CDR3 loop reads CASRSGLHYGYTF. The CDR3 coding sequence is TGTGCCAGCAGATCGGGACTCCACTATGGCTACACCTTC.

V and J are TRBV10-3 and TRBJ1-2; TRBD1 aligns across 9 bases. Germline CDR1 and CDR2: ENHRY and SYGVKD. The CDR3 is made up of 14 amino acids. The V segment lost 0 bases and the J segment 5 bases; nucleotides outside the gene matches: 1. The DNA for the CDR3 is TGTGCCATCAGTGAGTCTGGGACAGGGTATGGCTACACCTTC. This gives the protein CAISESGTGYGYTF.

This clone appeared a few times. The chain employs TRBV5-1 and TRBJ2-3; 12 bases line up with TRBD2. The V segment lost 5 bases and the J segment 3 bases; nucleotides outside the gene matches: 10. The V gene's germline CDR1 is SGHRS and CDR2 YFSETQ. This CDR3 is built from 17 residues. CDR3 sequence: CASRTLSSGRGTDTQYF. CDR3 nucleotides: TGCGCCAGCAGGACCCTCTCTAGCGGGAGGGGAACAGATACGCAGTATTTT.

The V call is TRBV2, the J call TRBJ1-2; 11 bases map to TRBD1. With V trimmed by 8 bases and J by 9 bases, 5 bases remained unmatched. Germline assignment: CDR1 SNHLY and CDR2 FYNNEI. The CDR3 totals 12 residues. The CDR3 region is CASSGDRGSYTF. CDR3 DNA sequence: TGTGCCAGCTCCGGGGACAGGGGGAGCTACACCTTC. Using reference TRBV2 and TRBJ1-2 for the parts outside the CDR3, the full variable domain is EPEVTQTPSHQVTQMGQEVILRCVPISNHLYFYWYRQILGQKVEFLVSFYNNEISEKSEIFDDQFSVERPDGSNFTLKIRSTKLEDSAMYFCASSGDRGSYTFGSGTRLTVV.

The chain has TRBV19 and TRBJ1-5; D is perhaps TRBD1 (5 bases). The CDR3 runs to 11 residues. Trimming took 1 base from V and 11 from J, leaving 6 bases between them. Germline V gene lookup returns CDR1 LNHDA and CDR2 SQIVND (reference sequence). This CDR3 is CASSIGGAQHF. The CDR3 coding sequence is TGTGCCAGTAGTATAGGGGGGGCCCAGCATTTT.

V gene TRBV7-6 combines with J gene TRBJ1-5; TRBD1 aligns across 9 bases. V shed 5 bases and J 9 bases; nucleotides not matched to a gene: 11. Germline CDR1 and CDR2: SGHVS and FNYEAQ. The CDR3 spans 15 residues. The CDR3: CASSGTGRGEGPQHF. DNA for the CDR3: TGTGCCAGCAGCGGGACAGGGCGCGGGGAGGGGCCCCAGCATTTT.

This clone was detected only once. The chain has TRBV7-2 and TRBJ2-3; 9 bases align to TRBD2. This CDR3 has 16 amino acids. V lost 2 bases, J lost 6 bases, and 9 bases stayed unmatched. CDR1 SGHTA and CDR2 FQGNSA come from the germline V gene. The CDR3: CASSLRASGVRDTQYF. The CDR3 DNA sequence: TGTGCCAGCAGCTTAAGGGCTAGCGGGGTCCGGGATACGCAGTATTTT.

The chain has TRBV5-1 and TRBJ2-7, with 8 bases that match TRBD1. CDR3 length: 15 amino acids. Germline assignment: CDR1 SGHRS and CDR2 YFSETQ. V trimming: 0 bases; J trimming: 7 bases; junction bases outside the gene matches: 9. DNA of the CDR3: TGCGCCAGCAGCTTGGTTGCAGGGGGCCTAGGTGAGCAGTACTTC. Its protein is CASSLVAGGLGEQYF.

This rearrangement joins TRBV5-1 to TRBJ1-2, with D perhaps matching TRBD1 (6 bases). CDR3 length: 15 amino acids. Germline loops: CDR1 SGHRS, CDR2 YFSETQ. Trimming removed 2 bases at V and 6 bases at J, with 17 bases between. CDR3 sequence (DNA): TGCGCCAGCAGCTTACAGGGAATTAATGTGGATGGCTACACCTTC. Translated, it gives CASSLQGINVDGYTF. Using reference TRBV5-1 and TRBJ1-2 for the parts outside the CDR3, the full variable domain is KAGVTQTPRYLIKTRGQQVTLSCSPISGHRSVSWYQQTPGQGLQFLFEYFSETQRNKGNFPGRFSGRQFSNSRSEMNVSTLELGDSALYLCASSLQGINVDGYTFGSGTRLTVV.

The chain's CDR3 is CATSDSTGMQPQHF. CDR3 DNA: TGTGCCACCAGTGATTCGACAGGGATGCAGCCCCAGCATTTT. The chain employs TRBV24-1 and TRBJ1-5; 7 bases are shared with TRBD1. The CDR3 contains 14 residues. The germline V gene encodes CDR1 KGHDR and CDR2 SFDVKD. With 2 bases clipped from V and 7 bases from J, the junction kept 4 bases outside the gene matches.

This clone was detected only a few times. Here the CDR3 reads CATSRDMATTNEKLFF. The CDR3 region has the DNA TGTGCCACCAGCAGAGATATGGCCACAACTAATGAAAAACTGTTTTTT. This sequence joins TRBV15 and TRBJ1-4; D gene uncertain. The CDR3 consists of 16 residues. Trimming cost V 0 bases and J 0 bases, with 8 bases left between them. Germline V lookup: CDR1 LNHNV, CDR2 YYDKDF (reference sequence).

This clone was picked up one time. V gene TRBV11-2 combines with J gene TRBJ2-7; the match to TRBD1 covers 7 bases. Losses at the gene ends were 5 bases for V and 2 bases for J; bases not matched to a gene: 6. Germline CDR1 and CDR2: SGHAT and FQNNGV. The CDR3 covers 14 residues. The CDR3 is CASSIPGQTYEQYF. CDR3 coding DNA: TGTGCCAGCAGCATCCCGGGACAGACCTACGAGCAGTACTTC.

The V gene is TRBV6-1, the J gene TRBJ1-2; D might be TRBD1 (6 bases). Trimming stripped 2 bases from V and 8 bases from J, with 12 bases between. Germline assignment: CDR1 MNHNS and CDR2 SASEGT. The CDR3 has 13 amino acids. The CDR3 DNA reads TGTGCCAGCAGTGAAACAGGGCCTAGGGGCTACACCTTC. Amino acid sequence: CASSETGPRGYTF.

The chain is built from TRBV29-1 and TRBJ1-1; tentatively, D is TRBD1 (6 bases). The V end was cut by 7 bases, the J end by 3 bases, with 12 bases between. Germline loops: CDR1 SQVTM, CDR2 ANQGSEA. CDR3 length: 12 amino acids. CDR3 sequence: CSGDRTDTEAFF. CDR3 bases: TGCAGCGGCGACAGGACAGACACTGAAGCTTTCTTT.

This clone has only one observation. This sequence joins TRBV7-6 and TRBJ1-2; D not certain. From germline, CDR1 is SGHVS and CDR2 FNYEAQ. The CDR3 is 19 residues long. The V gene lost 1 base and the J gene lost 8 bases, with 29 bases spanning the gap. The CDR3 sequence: CASSLGARIPVFHPWGYTF. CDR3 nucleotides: TGTGCCAGCAGCTTAGGAGCACGAATTCCGGTCTTCCACCCTTGGGGCTACACCTTC.

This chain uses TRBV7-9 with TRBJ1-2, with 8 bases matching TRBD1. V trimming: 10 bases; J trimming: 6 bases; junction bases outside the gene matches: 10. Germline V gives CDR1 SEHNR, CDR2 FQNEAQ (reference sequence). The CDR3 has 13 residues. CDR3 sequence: CATLPAGGNGYTF. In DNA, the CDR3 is TGTGCCACCCTCCCTGCAGGGGGCAATGGCTACACCTTC.

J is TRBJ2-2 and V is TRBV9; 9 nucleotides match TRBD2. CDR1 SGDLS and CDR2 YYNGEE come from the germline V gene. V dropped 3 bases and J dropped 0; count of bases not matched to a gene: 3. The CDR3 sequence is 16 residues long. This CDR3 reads CASSARTSANTGELFF. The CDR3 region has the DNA TGTGCCAGCAGCGCTCGGACTAGCGCGAACACCGGGGAGCTGTTTTTT.

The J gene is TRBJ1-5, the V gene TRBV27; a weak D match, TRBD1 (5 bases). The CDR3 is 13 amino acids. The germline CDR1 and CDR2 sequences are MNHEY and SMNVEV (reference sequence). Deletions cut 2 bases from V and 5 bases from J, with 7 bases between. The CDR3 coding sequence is TGTGCCAGCAGTTTAGGAGGGGATCAGCCCCAGCATTTT. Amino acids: CASSLGGDQPQHF.

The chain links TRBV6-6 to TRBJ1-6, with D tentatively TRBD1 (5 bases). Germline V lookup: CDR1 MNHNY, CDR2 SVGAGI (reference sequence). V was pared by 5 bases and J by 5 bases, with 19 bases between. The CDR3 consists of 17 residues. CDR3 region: CASSHRPLTANNSPLHF. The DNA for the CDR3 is TGTGCCAGCAGTCACCGACCCTTGACAGCTAATAATTCACCCCTCCACTTT.